This TCR beta chain was sequenced during a study of shared clonotypes between healthy human individuals. Produced via immunoSEQ multiplex PCR; TCRdb's table is partial and in-frame only. The top ten clones hold 0.39% of a sample with some 2.3 million clones, 80% to 95% of them seen once. The sample holds one count of this clone. The sample consisted of naive CD4+ T cells from PBMCs. The subset: CD45RA+ positively selected. The receptor comes from a man aged 18-30 years in good health. Some clones in this sample may be carry-over from other donors' samples.

The chain's CDR3 is CASSQTGGNTQYF. The DNA for the CDR3 is TGTGCCAGCAGTCAAACAGGGGGCAATACGCAGTATTTT. This chain joins TRBV7-2 and TRBJ2-3; 9 bases map to TRBD1. The CDR3 runs to 13 residues. J gave up 7 bases and V 6 bases, and 5 bases lay outside the gene matches. Per the germline V gene, CDR1 is SGHTA and CDR2 is FQGNSA.